Listed below are T cell receptor beta chains from one sample, sequenced in a study of cytomegalovirus exposure and HLA in healthy donors. The method was immunoSEQ multiplex PCR; TCRdb's version includes in-frame clones alone and lacks a portion of them. The sample shows about 160,000 clones, around 80% of them seen only once. The specimen sequenced was PBMCs. The receptors originated from a young woman in good health and CMV-seropositive. Both conserved end residues are part of each CDR3. The D gene is left open where the match is weak. Only part of the rows carry a size: once, few, many, or a class if the clone is expanded.

D	length	V	J	size	CDR3	DNA
TRBD1	15	TRBV30	TRBJ1-6	-	CAWSVLGQGRSPLHF	TGTGCCTGGAGTGTACTTGGACAGGGTCGCTCACCCCTCCACTTT
TRBD1	15	TRBV27	TRBJ2-2	-	CASSSGQSGTGELFF	TGTGCCAGCAGTTCGGGACAGTCGGGCACCGGGGAGCTGTTTTTT
-	13	TRBV11-2	TRBJ1-1	-	CASSLRLGPGAFF	TGTGCCAGCAGCTTAAGGTTGGGGCCGGGAGCTTTCTTT
-	16	TRBV7-2	TRBJ2-3	-	CASSQHPRVSTDTQYF	TGTGCCAGCAGCCAACATCCCAGGGTCAGCACAGATACGCAGTATTTT
-	14	TRBV5-1	TRBJ2-5	-	CASSLGGLGETQYF	TGCGCCAGCAGCTTGGGGGGGCTGGGAGAGACCCAGTACTTC
-	16	TRBV4-1	TRBJ1-5	-	CASSQVFDFAGWPQHF	TGCGCCAGCAGCCAAGTTTTCGATTTTGCGGGGTGGCCCCAGCATTTT
-	17	TRBV2	TRBJ1-5	-	CASRGWGAQEQGQPQHF	TGTGCCAGTCGGGGGTGGGGAGCACAGGAGCAAGGGCAGCCCCAGCATTTT
-	14	TRBV4-1	TRBJ1-2	-	CASSPSPLNYGYTF	TGCGCCAGCAGCCCCTCCCCCCTTAACTATGGCTACACCTTC
TRBD1	15	TRBV5-6	TRBJ1-5	-	CASSLVGQGTQPQHF	TGTGCCAGCAGCTTGGTGGGACAGGGAACACAGCCCCAGCATTTT
-	15	TRBV15	TRBJ1-4	-	CATSRDRSPGEKLFF	TGTGCCACCAGCAGAGATCGGAGTCCCGGTGAAAAACTGTTTTTT
TRBD1	16	TRBV5-1	TRBJ1-4	-	CASRPGQGVMDEKLFF	TGCGCCAGCAGACCGGGACAGGGGGTAATGGATGAAAAACTGTTTTTT
-	14	TRBV18	TRBJ1-1	-	CASSPRGMNTEAFF	TGTGCCAGCTCACCCCGGGGAATGAACACTGAAGCTTTCTTT
TRBD1	15	TRBV7-2	TRBJ1-4	-	CASSANRGLTEKLFF	TGTGCCAGCAGCGCAAACAGGGGATTGACTGAAAAACTGTTTTTT
-	16	TRBV27	TRBJ2-1	-	CASSLGAGVAYNEQFF	TGTGCCAGCAGTTTAGGGGCAGGGGTAGCCTACAATGAGCAGTTCTTC
-	12	TRBV9	TRBJ2-3	-	CASSGDTDTQYF	TGTGCCAGCAGCGGAGACACAGATACGCAGTATTTT
TRBD1	14	TRBV19	TRBJ2-7	-	CASSISYRGYEQYF	TGTGCCAGTAGTATATCCTACAGGGGTTACGAGCAGTACTTC
-	13	TRBV4-3	TRBJ2-5	-	CASSQDFGETQYF	TGCGCCAGCAGCCAAGATTTCGGGGAGACCCAGTACTTC
-	14	TRBV7-9	TRBJ2-1	-	CASSLVGGGASQFF	TGTGCCAGCAGCTTAGTCGGAGGGGGGGCTTCCCAGTTCTTC
TRBD2	17	TRBV27	TRBJ2-3	-	CASSLSGGAGGGDTQYF	TGTGCCAGCAGTCTCTCTGGTGGAGCGGGGGGAGGAGATACGCAGTATTTT
TRBD2	14	TRBV29-1	TRBJ2-1	few	CSVVGRGADNEQFF	TGCAGCGTTGTGGGGCGGGGGGCAGACAATGAGCAGTTCTTC
TRBD1	14	TRBV2	TRBJ2-7	-	CASSDRTGVGEQYF	TGTGCCAGCAGTGATAGGACAGGGGTAGGCGAGCAGTACTTC
-	14	TRBV30	TRBJ1-1	-	CAWSKRSLNTEAFF	TGTGCCTGGAGTAAGAGAAGCCTGAACACTGAAGCTTTCTTT
-	14	TRBV7-9	TRBJ1-2	-	CATPGWEIGYGYTF	TGTGCCACCCCGGGTTGGGAGATTGGGTATGGCTACACCTTC
-	14	TRBV2	TRBJ2-3	-	CASSDRPHTDTQYF	TGTGCCAGCAGTGACAGGCCCCACACAGATACGCAGTATTTT
-	13	TRBV7-9	TRBJ2-5	-	CASSRDNQETQYF	TGTGCCAGCAGCCGGGACAACCAAGAGACCCAGTACTTC
TRBD1	15	TRBV28	TRBJ2-4	-	CASRREGTGKNIQYF	TGTGCCAGCAGGAGGGAAGGGACAGGGAAAAACATTCAGTACTTC
-	14	TRBV10-3	TRBJ2-3	-	CAISLARGTDTQYF	TGTGCCATCAGCCTAGCCCGTGGCACAGATACGCAGTATTTT
TRBD1	15	TRBV28	TRBJ2-7	-	CASSRAGTGAYEQYF	TGTGCCAGCAGCCGTGCCGGGACAGGAGCCTACGAGCAGTACTTC
TRBD1	12	TRBV27	TRBJ2-7	-	CASSNRGLEQYF	TGTGCCAGCAGCAACAGGGGTTTAGAGCAGTACTTC
-	12	TRBV9	TRBJ1-1	once	CASSVADTEAFF	TGTGCCAGCAGCGTAGCCGACACTGAAGCTTTCTTT
-	13	TRBV7-3	TRBJ1-1	-	CSSSPQGNTEAFF	TGTTCCAGCAGCCCACAGGGAAACACTGAAGCTTTCTTT
-	17	TRBV7-9	TRBJ2-3	-	CASSFTVLDSFTDTQYF	TGTGCCAGCAGCTTCACGGTCCTGGACAGCTTCACAGATACGCAGTATTTT
TRBD2	17	TRBV5-6	TRBJ2-7	many	CASSLDPHWGDYYEQYF	TGTGCCAGCAGCTTGGACCCCCACTGGGGGGACTACTACGAGCAGTACTTC
TRBD1	15	TRBV10-2	TRBJ2-2	-	CASTQTGGYTGELFF	TGCGCCAGCACCCAGACAGGGGGCTATACCGGGGAGCTGTTTTTT
-	18	TRBV7-2	TRBJ2-3	once	CASSLVGGFRRGSDTQYF	TGTGCCAGCAGCTTAGTGGGGGGGTTTCGCAGGGGCTCCGATACGCAGTATTTT
-	11	TRBV28	TRBJ1-6	-	CASGVNSALHF	TGTGCCAGCGGAGTAAATTCAGCCCTCCACTTT
-	11	TRBV29-1	TRBJ2-7	-	CSVEYGYEQYF	TGCAGCGTTGAGTACGGGTACGAGCAGTACTTC
TRBD2	16	TRBV5-1	TRBJ2-1	-	CASSLVSGGPYNEQFF	TGCGCCAGCAGCTTGGTTAGCGGGGGCCCCTACAATGAGCAGTTCTTC
-	14	TRBV2	TRBJ2-4	-	CASRDTGTKNIQYF	TGTGCCAGCAGGGACACAGGAACCAAAAACATTCAGTACTTC
TRBD1	15	TRBV2	TRBJ2-2	-	CASRGQGLNTGELFF	TGTGCCAGCAGAGGACAGGGACTGAACACCGGGGAGCTGTTTTTT
-	13	TRBV5-1	TRBJ2-7	few	CASSLGHPYEQYF	TGCGCCAGCAGCCTCGGACATCCCTACGAGCAGTACTTC
TRBD2	13	TRBV13	TRBJ2-2	-	CASSRGLAGELFF	TGTGCCAGCAGCCGGGGACTAGCCGGGGAGCTGTTTTTT
-	13	TRBV7-9	TRBJ1-2	-	CASSPPRDYGYTF	TGTGCCAGCAGCCCCCCCAGGGATTATGGCTACACCTTC
TRBD1	11	TRBV20-1	TRBJ1-2	-	CSARTGEGYTF	TGCAGTGCACGGACAGGGGAAGGCTACACCTTC
-	15	TRBV19	TRBJ1-6	-	CASSIRETYNSPLHF	TGTGCCAGTAGTATCCGGGAGACCTATAATTCACCCCTCCACTTT
-	15	TRBV7-2	TRBJ2-1	-	CASSSLQISYNEQFF	TGTGCCAGCAGCTCCCTTCAGATCTCCTACAATGAGCAGTTCTTC
-	13	TRBV19	TRBJ1-3	-	CASKLGLGNTIYF	TGTGCCAGTAAGTTGGGGCTCGGAAACACCATATATTTT